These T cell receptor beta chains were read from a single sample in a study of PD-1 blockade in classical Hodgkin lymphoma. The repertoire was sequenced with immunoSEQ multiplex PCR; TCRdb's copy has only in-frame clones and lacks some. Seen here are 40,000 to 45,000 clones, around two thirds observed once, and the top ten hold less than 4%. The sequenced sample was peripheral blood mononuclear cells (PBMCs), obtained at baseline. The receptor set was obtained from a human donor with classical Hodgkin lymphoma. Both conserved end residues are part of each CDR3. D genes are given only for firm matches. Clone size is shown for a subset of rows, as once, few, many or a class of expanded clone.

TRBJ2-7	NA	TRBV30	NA	TGTGCTTTGCTAGTAGACCACGAGCAGTACTTC	CALLVDHEQYF
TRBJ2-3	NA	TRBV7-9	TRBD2	TGTGCCTGCCAGACTAGCGGGGAAACAGATACGCAGTATTTT	CACQTSGETDTQYF
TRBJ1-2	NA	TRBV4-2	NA	TGTGCCAGCAGCCAAGAGAAGCTCTGCACCTTC	CASSQEKLCTF
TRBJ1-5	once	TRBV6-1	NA	TGTGCCAGCAGTGAAGCCGGGTACGGTCAGCCCCAGCATTTT	CASSEAGYGQPQHF
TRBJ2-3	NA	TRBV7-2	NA	TGTGCCAGCAGCTTAGCAGCTAGCACAGATACGCAGTATTTT	CASSLAASTDTQYF
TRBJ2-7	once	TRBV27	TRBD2	TGTGCCAGCAGTACCGTAGCGGGGACTTACGAGCAGTACTTC	CASSTVAGTYEQYF
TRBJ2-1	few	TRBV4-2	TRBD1	TGTGCCAGCAGCGGACAGGGTACCTACAATGAGCAGTTCTTC	CASSGQGTYNEQFF
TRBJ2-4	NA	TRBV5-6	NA	TGTGCCAGCAGCTTGGCCGCTGGCAGGTTCAAAAACATTCAGTACTTC	CASSLAAGRFKNIQYF
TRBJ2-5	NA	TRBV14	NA	TGTGCCAGCAGCCAAGTTAGCCTCCAAGGGACCCAGTACTTC	CASSQVSLQGTQYF
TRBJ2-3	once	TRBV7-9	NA	TGTGCCAGCAGCTCGATGCAGGGTCCAGATACGCAGTATTTT	CASSSMQGPDTQYF
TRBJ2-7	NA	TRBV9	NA	TGTGCCAGCAGCGTAGATGTCTTCTCCTACGAGCAGTACTTC	CASSVDVFSYEQYF
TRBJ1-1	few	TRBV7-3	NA	TGTGCCAGCAGCTTATGGGGAAACAGGGAAACTGAAGCTTTCTTT	CASSLWGNRETEAFF
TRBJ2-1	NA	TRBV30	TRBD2	TGTGCCTGGAGATCTAGCGGGAGAGTGGGTGAGCAGTTCTTC	CAWRSSGRVGEQFF
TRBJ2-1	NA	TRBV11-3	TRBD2	TGTGCCAGCAGCCCTCGAGCGGGAGGGGCCTACAATGAGCAGTTCTTC	CASSPRAGGAYNEQFF
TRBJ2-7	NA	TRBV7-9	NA	TGTGCCAGCAGCTTCCTAGCGTCCTACGAGCAGTACTTC	CASSFLASYEQYF
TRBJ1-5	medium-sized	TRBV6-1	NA	TGTGCCATCGATTCCTGGGGCAATCAGCCCCAGCATTTT	CAIDSWGNQPQHF
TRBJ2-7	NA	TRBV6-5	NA	TGTGCCAGCAGTTACGGACGGGTTTCAACCTACGAGCAGTACTTC	CASSYGRVSTYEQYF
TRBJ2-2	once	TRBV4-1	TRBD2	TGCGCCAGCAGCCAAGGGGGACTAGCGGGGGCCGGAGGGGAGCTGTTTTTT	CASSQGGLAGAGGELFF
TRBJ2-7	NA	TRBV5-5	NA	TGTGCCAGCAGCTTGAGTCGCGGTTCCTACGAGCAGTACTTC	CASSLSRGSYEQYF
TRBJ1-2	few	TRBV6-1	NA	TGTGCCAGCATTGGCGGGACGGGGGCTACCGGCTACACCTTC	CASIGGTGATGYTF
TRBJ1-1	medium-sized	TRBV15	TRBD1	TGTGCCACCGGCTACAGGGGGCTGGAAGCTTTCTTT	CATGYRGLEAFF
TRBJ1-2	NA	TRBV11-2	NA	TGTGCCAGCAGCCCCCGGATCCGGATCCGCTATGGCTACACCTTC	CASSPRIRIRYGYTF
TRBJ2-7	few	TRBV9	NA	TGTGCCAGCAGCGTAGGATCAGATTCCTACGAGCAGTACTTC	CASSVGSDSYEQYF
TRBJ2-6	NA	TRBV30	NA	TGTGCCTGGAGTATAGAAGGGCACACTGGGGCCAACGTCCTGACTTTC	CAWSIEGHTGANVLTF
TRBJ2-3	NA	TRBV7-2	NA	TGTGCCAGCAGCTCCGTAGGGTCTAGCACAGATACGCAGTATTTT	CASSSVGSSTDTQYF